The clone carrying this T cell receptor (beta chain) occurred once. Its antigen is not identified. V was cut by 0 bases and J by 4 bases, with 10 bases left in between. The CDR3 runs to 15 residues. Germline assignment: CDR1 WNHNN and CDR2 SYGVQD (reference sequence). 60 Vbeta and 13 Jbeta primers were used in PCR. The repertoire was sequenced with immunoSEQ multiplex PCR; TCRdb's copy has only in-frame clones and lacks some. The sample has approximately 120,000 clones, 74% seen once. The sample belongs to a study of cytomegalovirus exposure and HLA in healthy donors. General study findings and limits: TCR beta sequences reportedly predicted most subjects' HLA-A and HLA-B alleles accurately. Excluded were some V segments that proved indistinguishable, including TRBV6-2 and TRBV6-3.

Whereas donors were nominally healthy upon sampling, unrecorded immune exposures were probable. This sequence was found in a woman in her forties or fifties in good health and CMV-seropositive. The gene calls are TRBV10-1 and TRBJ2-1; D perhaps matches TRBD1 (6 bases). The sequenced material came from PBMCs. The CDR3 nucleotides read TGCGCCAGCAGTGAGTCCGGGACACCGTACAATGAGCAGTTCTTC. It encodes CASSESGTPYNEQFF.